Sequencing of this T cell receptor beta chain was carried out in a study of T cell responses to AZD1222 COVID-19 vaccine. Overall study: Combined were second doses at about 4 or about 12 weeks.

This clone was detected only once. The method was immunoSEQ multiplex PCR; TCRdb's version includes in-frame clones alone and lacks a portion of them. The sample lists around 120,000 clones, approximately 90% occurring once. This CDR3 comprises 15 residues. Germline loops: CDR1 LGHDT, CDR2 YNNKEL (reference sequence). Trimming took off 0 bases at V and 4 bases at J, with 12 bases between the two ends. This chain uses TRBV3-1 (or the pseudogene TRBV3-2) with TRBJ1-2; D remains ambiguous. This TCR derives from an adult in good health. The input for sequencing was peripheral blood, taken on day 0 of AZD1222 vaccination. The CDR3: CASSQESGRSYGYTF. The CDR3 bases are TGTGCCAGCAGCCAAGAATCCGGACGGAGCTATGGCTACACCTTC.